These 21 T cell receptor beta chains originate from one sample sequenced in a study of cytomegalovirus exposure and HLA in healthy donors. It was with 60 Vbeta and 13 Jbeta primers that the PCR ran. Libraries were prepared by immunoSEQ multiplex PCR; TCRdb keeps only in-frame clonotypes and omits some of them. The table includes fewer than 250,000 clones, approximately 86% detected once. The sample was PBMCs. The source is a woman between 18 and 30 years old in good health and CMV-seronegative.

This clone is a singleton in its sample. This chain connects TRBV5-1 to TRBJ2-5; 8 nucleotides agree with TRBD1. V shed 3 bases, J shed 4 bases, and the junction held 5 bases outside the gene matches. This CDR3 is built from 14 residues. Per germline, CDR1 SGHRS and CDR2 YFSETQ. This CDR3 is CASSWNGQGETQYF. Here the CDR3 DNA reads TGCGCCAGCAGCTGGAATGGACAGGGAGAGACCCAGTACTTC.

V gene TRBV30 combines with J gene TRBJ1-6; no reliable D call. V shed 0 bases and J shed 0 bases, with 15 bases lying between them. The CDR3 runs 18 residues. CDR1 is GTSNPN, CDR2 SVGIG, per germline (reference sequence). CDR3 amino acids: CAWSVGPGRSSYNSPLHF. The CDR3 DNA reads TGTGCCTGGAGTGTGGGTCCGGGAAGGAGCTCCTATAATTCACCCCTCCACTTT.

The genes are TRBV15 and TRBJ1-2; possibly TRBD1 for D (5 bases). Germline V lookup: CDR1 LNHNV, CDR2 YYDKDF (reference sequence). The CDR3 runs 14 residues. The germline V and J ends were trimmed by 3 bases and 4 bases, with 12 bases remaining between them. The CDR3 protein is CATSSRAGGYGYTF. CDR3 DNA sequence: TGTGCCACCAGCAGCCGGGCGGGGGGCTATGGCTACACCTTC.

The rearrangement uses TRBV7-6 and TRBJ1-2, with 7 bases identical to TRBD1. This CDR3 spans 17 amino acids. The J segment lost 0 bases and the V segment lost 2 bases, leaving 9 bases of the junction unmatched. CDR1 and CDR2 (germline): SGHVS, FNYEAQ. The CDR3 loop is CASSLTKKGGTNYGYTF. CDR3 nucleotides: TGTGCCAGCAGCTTAACCAAAAAAGGGGGCACTAACTATGGCTACACCTTC.

The rearrangement uses TRBV11-2 and TRBJ2-7; maybe TRBD1 (6 bases). The CDR3 runs to 15 residues. Germline lookup yields CDR1 SGHAT and CDR2 FQNNGV. V was pared by 6 bases and J by 0 bases, with 15 bases between. The CDR3 here is CASRALTGRSYEQYF. The CDR3 coding sequence is TGTGCCAGCAGGGCTCTGACAGGACGCTCCTACGAGCAGTACTTC.

The CDR3 is CASSLGQGVDEQYF. The CDR3 DNA is TGCGCCAGCAGCTTGGGGCAGGGCGTCGACGAGCAGTACTTC. V gene TRBV5-1 combines with J gene TRBJ2-7; D might be TRBD1 (5 bases). From germline, CDR1 is SGHRS and CDR2 YFSETQ. The CDR3 runs to 14 residues. V gave up 0 bases and J gave up 5 bases, with 12 bases separating them.

The chain couples TRBV19 to TRBJ1-3; 7 bases fit TRBD1. V lost 4 bases to trimming and J lost 0 bases; unmatched junction nucleotides: 3. CDR1 and CDR2 (germline): LNHDA, SQIVND (reference sequence). The CDR3 consists of 15 residues. The CDR3 loop is CASSRDRASGNTIYF. The CDR3 DNA sequence: TGTGCCAGTAGTAGAGACAGGGCCTCTGGAAACACCATATATTTT.

The chain joins TRBV7-6 to TRBJ1-1; a weak D match, TRBD1 (6 bases). Germline-derived CDR1 and CDR2 are SGHVS and FNYEAQ. V was clipped by 2 bases and J by 11 bases, with 15 bases between them. The CDR3 runs 13 residues. The CDR3 DNA sequence: TGTGCCAGCAGCTTAAGGGAGGGGGGCCTGGCTTTCTTT. This encodes CASSLREGGLAFF.

The chain joins TRBV6-4 to TRBJ2-3; the D gene is possibly TRBD1 (5 bases). Germline assignment: CDR1 MRHNA and CDR2 SNTAGT. V lost 0 bases, J lost 0 bases, and 7 bases lay in between. This CDR3 region has 15 residues. CDR3 region: CASSDSTASTDTQYF. The CDR3 bases are TGTGCCAGCAGTGACTCGACAGCTAGCACAGATACGCAGTATTTT.

The chain has TRBV5-1 and TRBJ2-1; tentatively, D is TRBD1 (6 bases). Per the germline V gene, CDR1 is SGHRS and CDR2 is YFSETQ. The V and J ends lost 5 bases and 2 bases respectively, with 8 bases between them. The CDR3 spans 13 residues. The CDR3 region is CASRQGAYNEQFF. The CDR3 DNA reads TGCGCCAGCAGACAGGGAGCCTACAATGAGCAGTTCTTC.

The chain recombines TRBV4-1 with TRBJ1-6, with unresolved D. The germline CDR1 and CDR2 sequences are MGHRA and YSYEKL. The ends were cut back, 1 base at V and 10 bases at J, with 11 bases in the middle. This CDR3 spans 14 amino acids. CDR3 sequence reads: CASSQGGGGSPLHF. CDR3 DNA sequence: TGCGCCAGCAGCCAAGGGGGTGGAGGGTCACCCCTCCACTTT.

This sequence joins TRBV4-3 and TRBJ2-1; the match to TRBD2 covers 13 bases. Germline V CDR1 and CDR2: LGHNA, YSLEER. The V segment lost 0 bases and the J segment 2 bases; nucleotides outside the gene matches: 1. The CDR3 runs 17 residues. In DNA form, the CDR3 reads TGCGCCAGCAGCCAAGAACTAGCGGGAGGGCCCTACAATGAGCAGTTCTTC. It translates to CASSQELAGGPYNEQFF.

This clone has just one count. At one of its ends the junction is not consistent with the germline gene, which may arise from a read error. The rearrangement joins TRBV6-1 to TRBJ2-7, with 9 nucleotides matching TRBD2. This CDR3 contains 13 residues. Germline V gene sequence: CDR1 MNHNS, CDR2 SASEGT. CDR3: CASIEGLSGRTSF. CDR3 nucleotide sequence: TGTGCCAGTATTGAGGGCCTGAGCGGGAGGACCAGCTTC.

The count of this clone is one. The gene calls are TRBV27 and TRBJ2-5; 7 nucleotides agree with TRBD1. From germline, CDR1 is MNHEY and CDR2 SMNVEV (reference sequence). V trimming: 5 bases; J trimming: 2 bases; junction bases outside the gene matches: 2. The CDR3 covers 13 residues. CDR3 region: CASSRQGQETQYF. The CDR3 DNA sequence: TGTGCCAGCAGTAGACAGGGTCAAGAGACCCAGTACTTC.

The CDR3 region has the DNA TGTGCCAGCAGCTCTGACTGGACTAGCGGGAGGAAGGAGACCCAGTACTTC. Protein sequence: CASSSDWTSGRKETQYF. The rearrangement joins TRBV7-6 to TRBJ2-5, with TRBD2 matching over 14 bases. The V segment lost 4 bases and the J segment 5 bases; nucleotides outside the gene matches: 9. Germline V gene data show CDR1 as SGHVS and CDR2 as FNYEAQ. The CDR3 is made up of 17 amino acids.

The chain couples TRBV4-2 to TRBJ2-7; D gene unclear. This CDR3 is built from 16 residues. Germline loops: CDR1 LGHNA, CDR2 YNFKEQ. V dropped 0 bases and J dropped 1 base, with 13 bases sitting between them. The CDR3 DNA sequence: TGTGCCAGCAGCCAAGATCCCAGCGTGCCATCCTACGAGCAGTACTTC. This codes for CASSQDPSVPSYEQYF.

J is TRBJ2-3 and V is TRBV10-3, with 11 bases that match TRBD1. Germline CDR1 is ENHRY and CDR2 is SYGVKD. Germline trimming cut 10 bases from V and 5 bases from J; bases unmatched to any gene: 11. The CDR3 runs 15 residues. The CDR3 DNA reads TGTGCCACCTCCCTAGGACAGGGGGCTTTAGATACGCAGTATTTT. This codes for CATSLGQGALDTQYF.

The gene calls are TRBV10-3 and TRBJ2-2, with TRBD1 as a possible D gene (6 bases). Germline V gives CDR1 ENHRY, CDR2 SYGVKD. This CDR3 is built from 14 residues. V was pared by 5 bases and J by 2 bases, with 9 bases between. CDR3 loop: CAISWTANTGELFF. CDR3 nucleotide sequence: TGTGCCATCAGTTGGACAGCAAACACCGGGGAGCTGTTTTTT.

CDR3 nucleotide sequence: TGTGCCAGCAGTTCTGTCAGTGACAGTTCACCCCTCCACTTT. Residues: CASSSVSDSSPLHF. The rearrangement uses TRBV28 and TRBJ1-6, with D possibly TRBD1 on 5 matching bases. Germline V gene sequence: CDR1 MDHEN, CDR2 SYDVKM. Trimming took off 4 bases at V and 9 bases at J, with 13 bases between the two ends. The CDR3 runs to 14 residues. The variable domain in full, completed from reference TRBV28 and TRBJ1-6, reads DVKVTQSSRYLVKRTGEKVFLECVQDMDHENMFWYRQDPGLGLRLIYFSYDVKMKEKGDIPEGYSVSREKKERFSLILESASTNQTSMYLCASSSVSDSSPLHFGNGTRLTVT.

The chain joins TRBV2 to TRBJ2-1; TRBD2 agrees at 12 bases. Germline V gene data show CDR1 as SNHLY and CDR2 as FYNNEI. The CDR3 has 17 residues. V gave up 4 bases and J gave up 2 bases; unmatched junction bases: 6. The CDR3 DNA is TGTGCCAGCAGTGGACTAGCGGGAGAGTACCCCTACAATGAGCAGTTCTTC. It yields the protein CASSGLAGEYPYNEQFF.

V usage is TRBV7-2 and J usage is TRBJ2-3; D unclear. CDR1 and CDR2 (germline): SGHTA, FQGNSA. Trimming took 1 base from V and 2 from J, leaving 7 bases between them. The CDR3 runs to 14 residues. The CDR3 loop is CASSLGAVTDTQYF. CDR3 coding DNA: TGTGCCAGCAGCTTAGGGGCCGTCACAGATACGCAGTATTTT.